This T cell receptor beta chain derives from a study of cytomegalovirus exposure and HLA in healthy donors. About the study: Falling in the Caucasian-associated ancestry cluster were about 80% of under 450 genotyped donors.

The study ran its PCR with 60 Vbeta and 13 Jbeta primers. Sequencing used immunoSEQ multiplex PCR; TCRdb keeps in-frame clones, though not all of them. The repertoire consists of around 120,000 clones, with 80% occurring once and the leading ten covering 2.5% to 3%. The CDR3 totals 14 residues. The germline V and J ends were trimmed by 2 bases and 0 bases, with 7 bases remaining between them. In germline, CDR1 is SGHRS, CDR2 YFSETQ. The TCR comes from a man aged 25 to 40 in good health and CMV-seronegative. The chain is built from TRBV5-1 and TRBJ2-3, with unresolved D. The sequencing input was PBMCs. In nucleotides, the CDR3 is TGCGCCAGCAGCTTCAGTGCTAGCACAGATACGCAGTATTTT. This gives the protein CASSFSASTDTQYF.